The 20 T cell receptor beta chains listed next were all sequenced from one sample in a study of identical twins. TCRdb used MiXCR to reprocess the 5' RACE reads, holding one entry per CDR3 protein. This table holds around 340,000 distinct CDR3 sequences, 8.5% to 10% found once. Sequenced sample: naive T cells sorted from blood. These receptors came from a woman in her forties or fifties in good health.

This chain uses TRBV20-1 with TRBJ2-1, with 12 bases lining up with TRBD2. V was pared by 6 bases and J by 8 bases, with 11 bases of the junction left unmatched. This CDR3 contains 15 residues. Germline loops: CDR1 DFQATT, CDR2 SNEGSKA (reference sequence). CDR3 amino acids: CSAWLSSGRAYEQFF. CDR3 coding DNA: TGCAGTGCCTGGTTGTCTAGCGGGAGGGCGTATGAGCAGTTCTTC.

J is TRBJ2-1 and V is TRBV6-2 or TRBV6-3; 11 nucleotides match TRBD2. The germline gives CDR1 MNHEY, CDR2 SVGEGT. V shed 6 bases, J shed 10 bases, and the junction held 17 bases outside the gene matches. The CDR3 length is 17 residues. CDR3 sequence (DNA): TGTGCCAGCAGCCGCAATCTCGGGACTAGCGGCGCGGAGGAGCAGTTCTTC. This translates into CASSRNLGTSGAEEQFF.

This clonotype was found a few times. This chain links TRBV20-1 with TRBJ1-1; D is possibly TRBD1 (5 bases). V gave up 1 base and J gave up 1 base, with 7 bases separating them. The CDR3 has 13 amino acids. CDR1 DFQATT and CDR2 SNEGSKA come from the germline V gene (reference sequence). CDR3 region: CSARGGGNTEAFF. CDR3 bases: TGCAGTGCTAGAGGTGGGGGGAACACTGAAGCTTTCTTT.

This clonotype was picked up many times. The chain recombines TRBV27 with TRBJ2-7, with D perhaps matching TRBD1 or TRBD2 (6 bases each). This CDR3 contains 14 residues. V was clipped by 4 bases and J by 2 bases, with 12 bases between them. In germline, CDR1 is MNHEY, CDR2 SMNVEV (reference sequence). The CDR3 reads CASSSKGGPYEQYF. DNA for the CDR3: TGTGCCAGCAGTTCCAAAGGGGGGCCCTACGAGCAGTACTTC.

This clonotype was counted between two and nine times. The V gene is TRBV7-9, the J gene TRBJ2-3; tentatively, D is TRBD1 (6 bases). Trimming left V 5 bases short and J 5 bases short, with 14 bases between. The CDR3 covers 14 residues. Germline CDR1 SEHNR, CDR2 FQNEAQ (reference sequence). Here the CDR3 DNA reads TGTGCCAGCAGCCCCCTTGGACAGATAGATACGCAGTATTTT. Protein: CASSPLGQIDTQYF.

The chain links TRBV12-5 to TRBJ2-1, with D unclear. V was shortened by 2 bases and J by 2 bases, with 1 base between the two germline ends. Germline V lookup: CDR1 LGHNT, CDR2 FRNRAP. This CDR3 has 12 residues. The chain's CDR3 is CASGLTYNEQFF. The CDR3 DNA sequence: TGTGCTAGTGGTTTGACCTACAATGAGCAGTTCTTC.

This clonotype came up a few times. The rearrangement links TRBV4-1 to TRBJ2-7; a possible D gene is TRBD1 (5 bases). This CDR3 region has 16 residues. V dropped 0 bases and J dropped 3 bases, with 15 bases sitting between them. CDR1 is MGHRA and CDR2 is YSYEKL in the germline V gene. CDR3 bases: TGCGCCAGCAGCCAAGATGAGTGGGGCGGATACTACGAGCAGTACGTC. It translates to CASSQDEWGGYYEQYV.

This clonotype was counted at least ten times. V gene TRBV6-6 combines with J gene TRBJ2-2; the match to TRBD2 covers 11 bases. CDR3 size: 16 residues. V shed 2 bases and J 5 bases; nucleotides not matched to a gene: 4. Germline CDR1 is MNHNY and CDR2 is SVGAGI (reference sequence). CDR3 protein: CASSYATSGITGELFF. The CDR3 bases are TGTGCCAGCAGTTACGCGACTAGCGGGATTACCGGGGAGCTGTTTTTT.

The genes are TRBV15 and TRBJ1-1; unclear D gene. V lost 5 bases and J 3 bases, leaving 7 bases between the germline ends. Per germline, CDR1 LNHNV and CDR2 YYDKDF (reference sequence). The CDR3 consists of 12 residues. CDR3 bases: TGTGCCACCAGCCAAAGTTACACTGAAGCTTTCTTT. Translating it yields CATSQSYTEAFF.

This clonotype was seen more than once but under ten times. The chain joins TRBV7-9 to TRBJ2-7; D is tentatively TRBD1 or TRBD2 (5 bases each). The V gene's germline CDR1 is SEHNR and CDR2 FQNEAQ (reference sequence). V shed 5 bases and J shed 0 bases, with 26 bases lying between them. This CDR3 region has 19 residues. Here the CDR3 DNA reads TGTGCCAGCAGCCGAGGTTGGGACCGTGCACCTCCGTGCTCCTACGAGCAGTACGTC. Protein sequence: CASSRGWDRAPPCSYEQYV.

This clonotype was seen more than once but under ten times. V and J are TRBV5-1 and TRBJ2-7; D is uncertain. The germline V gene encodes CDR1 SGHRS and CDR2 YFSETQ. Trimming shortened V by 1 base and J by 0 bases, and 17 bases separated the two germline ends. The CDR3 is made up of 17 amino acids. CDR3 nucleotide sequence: TGCGCCAGCAGCTTGACGTTGAGTGGGCTGAGCTCCTACGAGCAGTACTTC. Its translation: CASSLTLSGLSSYEQYF.

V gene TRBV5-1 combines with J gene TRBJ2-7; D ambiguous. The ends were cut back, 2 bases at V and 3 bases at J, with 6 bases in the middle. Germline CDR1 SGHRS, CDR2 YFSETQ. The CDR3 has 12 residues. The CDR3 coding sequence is TGCGCCAGCAGCTTCAGAGGCTACGAGCAGTACGTC. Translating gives CASSFRGYEQYV.

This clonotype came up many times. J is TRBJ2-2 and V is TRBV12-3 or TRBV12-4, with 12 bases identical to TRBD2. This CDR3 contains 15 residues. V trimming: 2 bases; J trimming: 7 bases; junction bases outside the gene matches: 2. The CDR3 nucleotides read TGTGCCAGCAGTTTACTAGCGGGAGGGCTCGGGGAGCTGTTTTTT. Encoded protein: CASSLLAGGLGELFF.

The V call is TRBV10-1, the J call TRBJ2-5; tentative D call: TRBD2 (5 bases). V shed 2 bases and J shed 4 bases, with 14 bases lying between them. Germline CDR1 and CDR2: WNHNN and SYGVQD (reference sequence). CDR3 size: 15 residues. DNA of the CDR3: TGCGCCAGCAGTGAGACCCAGAGCGGTGGAGAGACCCAGTACTTC. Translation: CASSETQSGGETQYF.

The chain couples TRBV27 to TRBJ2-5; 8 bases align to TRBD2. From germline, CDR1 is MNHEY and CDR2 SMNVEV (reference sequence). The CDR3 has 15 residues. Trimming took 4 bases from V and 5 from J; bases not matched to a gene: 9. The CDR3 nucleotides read TGTGCCAGCAGTTCCCTGACTAGCGTTAAGGAGACCCAGTACTTC. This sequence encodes CASSSLTSVKETQYF.

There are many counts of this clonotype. CDR3 coding DNA: TGCAGCGTTGAAGATCTGCCCGGGGAGCTGTTTTTT. Translating gives CSVEDLPGELFF. The V gene is TRBV29-1, the J gene TRBJ2-2; no clear D. CDR1 and CDR2 (germline): SQVTM, ANQGSEA. V lost 0 bases and J 6 bases, leaving 5 bases between the germline ends. The CDR3 has 12 residues.

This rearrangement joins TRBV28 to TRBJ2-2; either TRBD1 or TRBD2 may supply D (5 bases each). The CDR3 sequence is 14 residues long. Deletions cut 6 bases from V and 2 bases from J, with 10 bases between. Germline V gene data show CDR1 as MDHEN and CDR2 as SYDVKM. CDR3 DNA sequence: TGTGCCAGCAGGCCCGGGGCTAACACCGGGGAGCTGTTTTTT. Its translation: CASRPGANTGELFF.

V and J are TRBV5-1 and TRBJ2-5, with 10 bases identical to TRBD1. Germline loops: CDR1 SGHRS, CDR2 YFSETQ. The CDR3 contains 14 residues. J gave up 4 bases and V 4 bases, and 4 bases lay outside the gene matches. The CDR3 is CASSPGQGLETQYF. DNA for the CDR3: TGCGCCAGCAGCCCGGGACAGGGGTTAGAGACCCAGTACTTC.

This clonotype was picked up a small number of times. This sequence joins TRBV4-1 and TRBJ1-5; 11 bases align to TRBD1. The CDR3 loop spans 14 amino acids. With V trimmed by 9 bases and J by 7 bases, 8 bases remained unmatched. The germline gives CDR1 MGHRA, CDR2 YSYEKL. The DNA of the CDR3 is TGCGCCAGTAGAGGACAGGGGGCAAGACAGCCCCAGCATTTT. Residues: CASRGQGARQPQHF.

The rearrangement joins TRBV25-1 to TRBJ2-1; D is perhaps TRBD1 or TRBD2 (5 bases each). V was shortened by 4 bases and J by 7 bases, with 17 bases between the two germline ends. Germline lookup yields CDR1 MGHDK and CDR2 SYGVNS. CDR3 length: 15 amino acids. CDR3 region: CASSVPGLGWNEQFF. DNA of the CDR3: TGTGCCAGCAGTGTCCCGGGGCTGGGGTGGAATGAGCAGTTCTTC.